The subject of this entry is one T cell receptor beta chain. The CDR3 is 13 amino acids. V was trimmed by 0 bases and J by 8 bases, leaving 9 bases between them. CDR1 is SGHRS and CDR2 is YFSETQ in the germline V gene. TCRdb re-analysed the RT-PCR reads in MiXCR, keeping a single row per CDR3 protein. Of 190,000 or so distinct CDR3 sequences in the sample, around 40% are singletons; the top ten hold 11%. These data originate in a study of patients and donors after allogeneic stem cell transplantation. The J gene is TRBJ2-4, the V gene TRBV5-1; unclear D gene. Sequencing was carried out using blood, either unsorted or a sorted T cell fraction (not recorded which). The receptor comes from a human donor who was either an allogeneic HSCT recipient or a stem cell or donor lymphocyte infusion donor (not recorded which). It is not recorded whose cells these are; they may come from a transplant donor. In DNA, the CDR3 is TGCGCCAGCAGCTTGGGCGGTATGGACATTCAGTACTTC. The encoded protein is CASSLGGMDIQYF.